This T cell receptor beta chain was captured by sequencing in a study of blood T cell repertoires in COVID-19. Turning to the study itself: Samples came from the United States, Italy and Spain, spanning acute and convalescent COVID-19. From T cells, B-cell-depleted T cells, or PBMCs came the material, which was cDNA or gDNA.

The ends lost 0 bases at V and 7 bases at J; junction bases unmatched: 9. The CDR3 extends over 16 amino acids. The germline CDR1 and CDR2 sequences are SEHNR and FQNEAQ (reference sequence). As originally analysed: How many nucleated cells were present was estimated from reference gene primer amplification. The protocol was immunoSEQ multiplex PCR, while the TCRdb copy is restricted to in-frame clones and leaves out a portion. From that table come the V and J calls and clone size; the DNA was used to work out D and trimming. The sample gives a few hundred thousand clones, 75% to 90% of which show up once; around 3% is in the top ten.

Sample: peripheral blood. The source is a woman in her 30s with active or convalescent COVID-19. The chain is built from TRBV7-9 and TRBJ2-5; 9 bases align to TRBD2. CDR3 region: CASSLAGLAGSGTQYF. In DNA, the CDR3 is TGTGCCAGCAGCTTAGCGGGCCTAGCGGGGAGTGGGACCCAGTACTTC.